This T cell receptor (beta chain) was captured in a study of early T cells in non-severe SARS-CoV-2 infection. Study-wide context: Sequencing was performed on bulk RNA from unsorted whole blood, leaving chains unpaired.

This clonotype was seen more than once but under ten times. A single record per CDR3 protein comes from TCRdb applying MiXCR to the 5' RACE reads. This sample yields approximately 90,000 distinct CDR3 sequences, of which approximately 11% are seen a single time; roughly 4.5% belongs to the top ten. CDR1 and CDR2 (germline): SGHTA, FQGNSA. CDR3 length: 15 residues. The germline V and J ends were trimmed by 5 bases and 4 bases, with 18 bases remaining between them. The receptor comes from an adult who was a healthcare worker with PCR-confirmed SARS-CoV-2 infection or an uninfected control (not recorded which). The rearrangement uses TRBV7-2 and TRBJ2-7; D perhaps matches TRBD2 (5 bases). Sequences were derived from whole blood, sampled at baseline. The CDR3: CASSPAQPTGYEQYF. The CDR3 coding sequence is TGTGCCAGCAGCCCCGCCCAGCCAACGGGGTACGAGCAGTACTTC.